These T cell receptor beta chains were read from a single sample in a study of cytomegalovirus exposure and HLA in healthy donors. Profiled with immunoSEQ multiplex PCR; TCRdb holds only in-frame clones, not every one. The sample is made up of 45,000 to 55,000 clones, and the top ten hold roughly 27% of it. Material: PBMCs. The receptors shown here come from a man in his forties or fifties in good health and CMV-seropositive. The CDR3 runs from the conserved cysteine through the conserved F or W. A D gene is named only where the DNA matches it firmly.

d_call: TRBD2
cdr3_length: 15
v_call: TRBV27
j_call: TRBJ2-5
cdr3_aa: CASSLLAEVGETQYF
cdr3_nt: TGTGCCAGCAGTTTACTAGCGGAGGTGGGAGAGACCCAGTACTTC

d_call: .
cdr3_length: 12
v_call: TRBV11-1
j_call: TRBJ2-7
cdr3_aa: CASSLVGQLQYF
cdr3_nt: TGTGCCAGCAGCTTGGTAGGACAGCTCCAGTACTTC

d_call: .
cdr3_length: 15
v_call: TRBV18
j_call: TRBJ2-7
cdr3_aa: CASSPPGELPYEQYF
cdr3_nt: TGTGCCAGCTCACCCCCAGGGGAGTTACCCTACGAGCAGTACTTC

d_call: .
cdr3_length: 16
v_call: TRBV4-1
j_call: TRBJ2-3
cdr3_aa: CASSQDPGRDTDTQYF
cdr3_nt: TGCGCCAGCAGCCAAGATCCGGGGCGGGACACAGATACGCAGTATTTT

d_call: TRBD1
cdr3_length: 13
v_call: TRBV19
j_call: TRBJ1-2
cdr3_aa: CASAPGQVVGYTF
cdr3_nt: TGTGCCAGCGCTCCTGGACAGGTTGTCGGCTACACCTTC

d_call: .
cdr3_length: 14
v_call: TRBV28
j_call: TRBJ2-7
cdr3_aa: CASNPGTSPREQYF
cdr3_nt: TGTGCCAGCAACCCCGGGACATCACCCCGGGAGCAGTACTTC

d_call: .
cdr3_length: 10
v_call: TRBV29-1
j_call: TRBJ2-1
cdr3_aa: CSGYTNEQFF
cdr3_nt: TGCAGCGGTTACACGAATGAGCAGTTCTTC

d_call: TRBD1
cdr3_length: 15
v_call: TRBV7-3
j_call: TRBJ2-2
cdr3_aa: CASRPTGVNTGELFF
cdr3_nt: TGTGCCAGCAGACCTACAGGGGTGAACACCGGGGAGCTGTTTTTT

d_call: TRBD1
cdr3_length: 16
v_call: TRBV5-1
j_call: TRBJ1-6
cdr3_aa: CASRTIRDRDNSPLHF
cdr3_nt: TGCGCCAGCAGAACCATCCGGGACAGAGACAATTCACCCCTCCACTTT

d_call: TRBD1
cdr3_length: 14
v_call: TRBV10-2
j_call: TRBJ2-2
cdr3_aa: CASWVDRVTGELFF
cdr3_nt: TGCGCCAGCTGGGTGGACAGGGTCACCGGGGAGCTGTTTTTT

d_call: .
cdr3_length: 14
v_call: TRBV21-1
j_call: TRBJ2-7
cdr3_aa: CASSKTYRTYEQYF
cdr3_nt: TGTGCCAGCAGCAAAACGTACAGGACCTACGAGCAGTACTTC

d_call: .
cdr3_length: 12
v_call: TRBV29-1
j_call: TRBJ1-1
cdr3_aa: CSANRGSREAFF
cdr3_nt: TGCAGCGCAAATCGAGGTTCCCGGGAAGCTTTCTTT

d_call: .
cdr3_length: 12
v_call: TRBV28
j_call: TRBJ1-1
cdr3_aa: CASSAGNTEAFF
cdr3_nt: TGTGCCAGCTCGGCAGGAAACACTGAAGCTTTCTTT

d_call: TRBD2
cdr3_length: 14
v_call: TRBV7-3
j_call: TRBJ2-5
cdr3_aa: CASSLNGGQETQYF
cdr3_nt: TGTGCCAGCAGCTTAAACGGGGGGCAAGAGACCCAGTACTTC

d_call: .
cdr3_length: 11
v_call: TRBV5-5
j_call: TRBJ2-7
cdr3_aa: CASSPAYEQYF
cdr3_nt: TGTGCCAGCAGCCCGGCCTACGAGCAGTACTTC

d_call: .
cdr3_length: 13
v_call: TRBV6-5
j_call: TRBJ2-7
cdr3_aa: CASSYGGVLEQYF
cdr3_nt: TGTGCCAGCAGTTACGGCGGTGTTCTGGAGCAGTACTTC

d_call: TRBD1
cdr3_length: 17
v_call: TRBV9
j_call: TRBJ2-2
cdr3_aa: CASSVDGTGENTGELFF
cdr3_nt: TGTGCCAGCAGCGTAGACGGGACAGGGGAGAACACCGGGGAGCTGTTTTTT

d_call: .
cdr3_length: 15
v_call: TRBV27
j_call: TRBJ2-1
cdr3_aa: CASSLSQSPYNEQFF
cdr3_nt: TGTGCCAGCAGTTTATCCCAGTCCCCCTACAATGAGCAGTTCTTC

d_call: TRBD1
cdr3_length: 17
v_call: TRBV7-9
j_call: TRBJ1-1
cdr3_aa: CASSRGDRGEVGTEAFF
cdr3_nt: TGTGCCAGCAGCCGGGGGGACAGGGGGGAGGTCGGGACTGAAGCTTTCTTT

d_call: .
cdr3_length: 14
v_call: TRBV6-1
j_call: TRBJ2-7
cdr3_aa: CASSEDRNSYEQYF
cdr3_nt: TGTGCCAGCAGTGAGGACAGAAATTCCTACGAGCAGTACTTC

d_call: .
cdr3_length: 12
v_call: TRBV2
j_call: TRBJ1-5
cdr3_aa: CASNRDNQPQHF
cdr3_nt: TGTGCCAGCAACAGGGACAATCAGCCCCAGCATTTT

d_call: .
cdr3_length: 15
v_call: TRBV28
j_call: TRBJ1-1
cdr3_aa: CASSSGGSFNTEAFF
cdr3_nt: TGTGCCAGCAGCTCGGGGGGGAGCTTCAACACTGAAGCTTTCTTT

d_call: .
cdr3_length: 17
v_call: TRBV7-2
j_call: TRBJ2-7
cdr3_aa: CASSAGTHRPSSYEQYF
cdr3_nt: TGTGCCAGCAGTGCCGGGACTCACCGTCCTAGCTCCTACGAGCAGTACTTC

d_call: .
cdr3_length: 16
v_call: TRBV4-3
j_call: TRBJ1-1
cdr3_aa: CASSQDFGGGNTEAFF
cdr3_nt: TGCGCCAGCAGCCAAGATTTCGGGGGGGGGAACACTGAAGCTTTCTTT

d_call: TRBD1
cdr3_length: 13
v_call: TRBV5-1
j_call: TRBJ2-2
cdr3_aa: CASSPTGEGELFF
cdr3_nt: TGCGCCAGCAGTCCGACAGGGGAAGGGGAGCTGTTTTTT

d_call: TRBD1
cdr3_length: 13
v_call: TRBV9
j_call: TRBJ1-6
cdr3_aa: CASGQGVNSPLHF
cdr3_nt: TGTGCCAGTGGACAGGGGGTAAACTCACCCCTCCACTTT

d_call: TRBD1
cdr3_length: 16
v_call: TRBV6-1
j_call: TRBJ2-7
cdr3_aa: CASSGSRGTGLYEQYF
cdr3_nt: TGTGCCAGCAGTGGGTCCCGCGGGACAGGGCTTTACGAGCAGTACTTC

d_call: .
cdr3_length: 13
v_call: TRBV10-3
j_call: TRBJ1-5
cdr3_aa: CAADEGSNQPQHF
cdr3_nt: TGTGCCGCCGATGAGGGAAGCAATCAGCCCCAGCATTTT

d_call: .
cdr3_length: 14
v_call: TRBV7-9
j_call: TRBJ2-1
cdr3_aa: CASSLGGGGDEQFF
cdr3_nt: TGTGCCAGCAGCTTAGGAGGTGGGGGCGATGAGCAGTTCTTC

d_call: .
cdr3_length: 14
v_call: TRBV18
j_call: TRBJ1-1
cdr3_aa: CASSPQGMNTEAFF
cdr3_nt: TGTGCCAGCTCACCTCAGGGGATGAACACTGAAGCTTTCTTT

d_call: .
cdr3_length: 15
v_call: TRBV7-2
j_call: TRBJ2-3
cdr3_aa: CASSPTRDSTDTQYF
cdr3_nt: TGTGCCAGCAGCCCGACCCGGGACTCCACAGATACGCAGTATTTT

d_call: .
cdr3_length: 14
v_call: TRBV5-4
j_call: TRBJ2-2
cdr3_aa: CASSQETADGELFF
cdr3_nt: TGTGCCAGCAGCCAAGAGACAGCAGACGGGGAGCTGTTTTTT

d_call: TRBD1
cdr3_length: 15
v_call: TRBV6-6
j_call: TRBJ2-7
cdr3_aa: CASSHTGTGGYEQYF
cdr3_nt: TGTGCCAGCAGCCACACCGGGACAGGGGGGTACGAGCAGTACTTC

d_call: TRBD1
cdr3_length: 15
v_call: TRBV7-6
j_call: TRBJ1-5
cdr3_aa: CASSFRADRDQPQHF
cdr3_nt: TGTGCCAGCAGCTTCCGTGCGGACAGGGACCAGCCCCAGCATTTT

d_call: .
cdr3_length: 11
v_call: TRBV7-9
j_call: TRBJ2-1
cdr3_aa: CASSLRNEQFF
cdr3_nt: TGTGCCAGCAGCTTGAGGAATGAGCAGTTCTTC

d_call: .
cdr3_length: 11
v_call: TRBV5-6
j_call: TRBJ2-3
cdr3_aa: CASILGDTQYF
cdr3_nt: TGTGCCAGCATCCTAGGAGATACGCAGTATTTT

d_call: .
cdr3_length: 14
v_call: TRBV29-1
j_call: TRBJ2-7
cdr3_aa: CSVEDSRTSYEQYF
cdr3_nt: TGCAGCGTTGAAGATTCCCGGACAAGCTACGAGCAGTACTTC

d_call: TRBD2
cdr3_length: 14
v_call: TRBV9
j_call: TRBJ2-7
cdr3_aa: CASTSGTGSYEQYF
cdr3_nt: TGTGCCAGCACGAGCGGGACCGGGTCCTACGAGCAGTACTTC

d_call: .
cdr3_length: 16
v_call: TRBV4-2
j_call: TRBJ2-2
cdr3_aa: CASSQIWTPNTGELFF
cdr3_nt: TGTGCCAGCAGCCAAATCTGGACACCTAACACCGGGGAGCTGTTTTTT

d_call: TRBD1
cdr3_length: 15
v_call: TRBV19
j_call: TRBJ2-7
cdr3_aa: CASSIAGTGAYEQYF
cdr3_nt: TGTGCCAGTAGTATAGCAGGGACAGGGGCGTACGAGCAGTACTTC

d_call: TRBD1
cdr3_length: 15
v_call: TRBV9
j_call: TRBJ2-2
cdr3_aa: CASSVGGQGTGELFF
cdr3_nt: TGTGCCAGCAGCGTAGGGGGACAGGGAACGGGGGAGCTGTTTTTT

d_call: TRBD1
cdr3_length: 13
v_call: TRBV18
j_call: TRBJ1-1
cdr3_aa: CASSPGTGEKAFF
cdr3_nt: TGTGCCAGCTCACCAGGGACAGGGGAAAAAGCTTTCTTT

d_call: TRBD2
cdr3_length: 15
v_call: TRBV29-1
j_call: TRBJ2-5
cdr3_aa: CSARVPAGGSETQYF
cdr3_nt: TGCAGCGCCCGCGTTCCCGCGGGGGGTAGCGAGACCCAGTACTTC

d_call: .
cdr3_length: 14
v_call: TRBV19
j_call: TRBJ1-1
cdr3_aa: CASSIGQMNTEAFF
cdr3_nt: TGTGCCAGTAGTATAGGACAGATGAACACTGAAGCTTTCTTT

d_call: TRBD1
cdr3_length: 17
v_call: TRBV7-2
j_call: TRBJ2-7
cdr3_aa: CASSLGPGQGNAYEQYF
cdr3_nt: TGTGCCAGCAGCTTGGGCCCAGGACAGGGGAATGCCTACGAGCAGTACTTC